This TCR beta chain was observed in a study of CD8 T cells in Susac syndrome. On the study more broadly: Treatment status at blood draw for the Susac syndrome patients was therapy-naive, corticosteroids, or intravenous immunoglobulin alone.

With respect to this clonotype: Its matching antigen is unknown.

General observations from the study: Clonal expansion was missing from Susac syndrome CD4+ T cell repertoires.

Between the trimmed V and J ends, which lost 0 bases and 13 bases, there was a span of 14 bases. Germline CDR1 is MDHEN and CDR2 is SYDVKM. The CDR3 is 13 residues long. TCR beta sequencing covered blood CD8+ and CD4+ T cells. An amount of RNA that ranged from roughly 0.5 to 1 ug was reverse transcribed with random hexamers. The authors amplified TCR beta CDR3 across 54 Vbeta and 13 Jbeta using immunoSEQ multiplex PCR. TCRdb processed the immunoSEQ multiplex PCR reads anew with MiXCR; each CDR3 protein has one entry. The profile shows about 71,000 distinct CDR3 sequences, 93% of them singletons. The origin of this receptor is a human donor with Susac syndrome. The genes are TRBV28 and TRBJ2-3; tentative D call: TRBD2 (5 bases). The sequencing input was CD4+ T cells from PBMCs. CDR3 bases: TGTGCCAGCAGTTTATGGTCCGGGATAACAAAGTATTTT. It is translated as CASSLWSGITKYF. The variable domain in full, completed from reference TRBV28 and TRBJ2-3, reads DVKVTQSSRYLVKRTGEKVFLECVQDMDHENMFWYRQDPGLGLRLIYFSYDVKMKEKGDIPEGYSVSREKKERFSLILESASTNQTSMYLCASSLWSGITKYFGPGTRLTVL.